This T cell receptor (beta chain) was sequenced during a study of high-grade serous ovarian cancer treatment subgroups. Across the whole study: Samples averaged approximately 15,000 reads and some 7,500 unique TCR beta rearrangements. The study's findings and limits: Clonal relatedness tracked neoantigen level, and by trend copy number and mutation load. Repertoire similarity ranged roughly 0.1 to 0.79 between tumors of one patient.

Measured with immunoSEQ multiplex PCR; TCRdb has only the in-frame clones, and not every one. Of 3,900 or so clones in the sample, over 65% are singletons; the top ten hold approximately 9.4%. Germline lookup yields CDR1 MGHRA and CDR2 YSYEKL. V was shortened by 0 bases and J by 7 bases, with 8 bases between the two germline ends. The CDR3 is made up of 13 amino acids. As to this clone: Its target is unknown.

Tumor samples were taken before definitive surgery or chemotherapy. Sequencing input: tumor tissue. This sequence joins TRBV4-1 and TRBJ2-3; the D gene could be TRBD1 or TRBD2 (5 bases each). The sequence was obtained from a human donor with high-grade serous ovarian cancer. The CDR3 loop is CASSQDPGHTQYF. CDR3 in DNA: TGCGCCAGCAGCCAAGATCCGGGACATACGCAGTATTTT.